This T cell receptor (beta chain) was sequenced for a study of OX40 agonist ivuxolimab in advanced cancers. Whole-study context: Patients achieving partial responses numbered three: one hepatocellular carcinoma case and two cutaneous melanoma cases. General study results and limits: In the 0.1-3.0 mg/kg groups, partial responders showed among the lowest expansion. Clonal expansion was seen in CD4+ and CD8+ blood T cells by week 6 at 0.1 to 3.0 mg/kg.

Concerning this clone itself: The antigen is undetermined.

This table comes from immunoSEQ multiplex PCR, and its TCRdb copy is limited to in-frame clones, with some not included. The repertoire consists of about 51,000 clones, with roughly 84% occurring once and the leading ten covering approximately 24%. Germline-derived CDR1 and CDR2 are LNHDA and SQIVND (reference sequence). The ends lost 6 bases at V and 3 bases at J; junction bases unmatched: 13. This CDR3 is built from 17 residues. Source: CD4+ or CD8+ T cells sorted from blood, taken in a trial of the OX40 agonist ivuxolimab. The V and J genes are TRBV19 and TRBJ1-5; 8 bases are shared with TRBD1. The sequence was obtained from an adult with an advanced solid tumor such as melanoma, head and neck, liver or kidney cancer. The CDR3, as DNA: TGTGCCAGTAGCCCATTACCGGGACAGGACTACAATCAGCCCCAGCATTTT. Protein: CASSPLPGQDYNQPQHF.